Presented here are 30 T cell receptor beta chains from one specimen sequenced in a study of T-cell reconstitution after alpha-beta-depleted transplantation in children. Unique molecular identifiers were incorporated when the TCRbeta library was constructed. One entry per CDR3 protein, called by TCRdb with MiXCR from the PCR reads. Of more than 200,000 distinct CDR3 sequences listed, about 15% are singletons. The sequences come from PBMCs, mostly from graft donor cells, collected 360 days after TCRalphabeta/CD19-depleted stem cell transplant. These receptors all stem from a male patient under 10 years old who had a stem cell transplant for acute lymphoblastic leukemia, so the T cells may come from the graft donor.

The CDR3, as DNA: TGTGCCACCAGGAACTCTGGGGCCAACGTCCTGACTTTC. Translation: CATRNSGANVLTF. V and J are TRBV12-3 or TRBV12-4 and TRBJ2-6; no clear D gene. The CDR3 loop spans 13 amino acids. Between the trimmed V and J ends, which lost 10 bases and 0 bases, there was a span of 7 bases.

This chain links TRBV9 with TRBJ2-7, with 7 bases that match TRBD2. The CDR3 runs to 16 residues. V was pared by 0 bases and J by 3 bases, with 9 bases of the junction left unmatched. Germline assignment: CDR1 SGDLS and CDR2 YYNGEE. CDR3 region: CASSVDGGSTIYEQYF. For the CDR3, the DNA is TGTGCCAGCAGCGTAGACGGGGGGAGCACCATCTACGAGCAGTACTTC.

In its sample, this clonotype was seen a few times. The gene calls are TRBV11-2 and TRBJ2-1; TRBD2 agrees at 10 bases. Germline V gene lookup returns CDR1 SGHAT and CDR2 FQNNGV. The CDR3 has 16 residues. Trimming removed 5 bases from V and 8 bases from J; junction bases left unmatched: 12. The CDR3 nucleotides are TGTGCCAGCAGCACCCGGCTAGCGGGGGCTGGGTATGAGCAGTTCTTC. It codes for CASSTRLAGAGYEQFF.

This chain uses TRBV28 with TRBJ2-3, with D perhaps given as TRBD1 or TRBD2 (7 bases each). The CDR3 length is 15 residues. Germline values: CDR1 MDHEN, CDR2 SYDVKM. The V and J ends lost 10 bases and 6 bases respectively, with 23 bases between them. In DNA, the CDR3 is TGTGCCATAGATAGAGGGACAGTGGGGGGGGATACGCAGTATTTT. Its protein is CAIDRGTVGGDTQYF.

There are a few counts of this clonotype. The chain has TRBV6-5 and TRBJ1-1; TRBD1 matches 10 bases. Trimming removed 2 bases from V and 7 bases from J; junction bases left unmatched: 4. Germline V gene sequence: CDR1 MNHEY, CDR2 SVGAGI. The CDR3 runs 14 residues. The CDR3: CASSYGTGVIEAFF. In DNA, the CDR3 is TGTGCCAGCAGTTACGGGACAGGGGTGATTGAAGCTTTCTTT.

The chain has TRBV14 and TRBJ2-2; possible D gene TRBD2, 6 bases. CDR3 length: 16 residues. The V gene's germline CDR1 is SGHDN and CDR2 FVKESK. The ends were cut back, 4 bases at V and 0 bases at J, with 12 bases in the middle. CDR3 DNA: TGTGCCAGCAGCCTCACCGGGGGTTCGAACACCGGGGAGCTGTTTTTT. Its protein is CASSLTGGSNTGELFF.

The chain joins TRBV20-1 to TRBJ2-2; 7 bases are a match to TRBD2. CDR1 is DFQATT and CDR2 is SNEGSKA in the germline V gene (reference sequence). Unmatched junction bases numbered 3, after V lost 0 bases and J lost 2 bases. The CDR3 has 15 residues. In nucleotides, the CDR3 is TGCAGTGCTAGAGACCTAGCGGATAACACCGGGGAGCTGTTTTTT. This encodes CSARDLADNTGELFF.

The V gene is TRBV5-6, the J gene TRBJ1-1; TRBD1 is a possible D gene (5 bases). Looked up from germline, CDR1 is SGHDT and CDR2 is YYEEEE. This CDR3 is 18 amino acids long. Trimming removed 4 bases at V and 0 bases at J, with 22 bases between. CDR3 DNA sequence: TGTGCCAGCAGCCGGGGCTGGCAGCTGAGGCGGGTGAACACTGAAGCTTTCTTT. It is translated as CASSRGWQLRRVNTEAFF.

This clonotype was observed a few times. V gene TRBV9 combines with J gene TRBJ1-1; D is perhaps TRBD1 (5 bases). Germline CDR1 SGDLS, CDR2 YYNGEE. The CDR3 extends over 13 amino acids. Deletions cut 3 bases from V and 4 bases from J, with 10 bases between. In DNA form, the CDR3 reads TGTGCCAGCAGCGCGATGGGGGGCACTGAAGCTTTCTTT. Translation: CASSAMGGTEAFF. Together with reference TRBV9 and TRBJ1-1, the CDR3 gives the full variable domain: DSGVTQTPKHLITATGQRVTLRCSPRSGDLSVYWYQQSLDQGLQFLIQYYNGEERAKGNILERFSAQQFPDLHSELNLSSLELGDSALYFCASSAMGGTEAFFGQGTRLTVV.

The rearrangement joins TRBV11-2 to TRBJ2-7, with D uncertain. V lost 4 bases and J lost 5, with 3 bases in between. CDR3 length: 10 residues. From germline, CDR1 is SGHAT and CDR2 FQNNGV. Written as DNA, the CDR3 is TGTGCCAGCAGCTCGGACGAGCAGTACTTC. Residues: CASSSDEQYF.

The chain employs TRBV9 and TRBJ1-5; D is unclear. The germline V gene encodes CDR1 SGDLS and CDR2 YYNGEE. This CDR3 contains 13 residues. Trimming took 0 bases from V and 6 from J, leaving 7 bases between them. Here the CDR3 DNA reads TGTGCCAGCAGCGTAGGCAGAAGTCAGCCCCAGCATTTT. This gives the protein CASSVGRSQPQHF.

This clonotype was observed a few times. The chain has TRBV2 and TRBJ2-3; 8 bases agree with TRBD1. This CDR3 spans 14 amino acids. CDR1 SNHLY and CDR2 FYNNEI come from the germline V gene. V was clipped by 5 bases and J by 5 bases; unmatched bases: 6. CDR3 protein: CASSSRTGKDTQYF. The CDR3 bases are TGTGCCAGCAGTTCTAGGACAGGGAAAGATACGCAGTATTTT.

The count of this clonotype is one. The genes are TRBV20-1 and TRBJ2-5; 8 nucleotides agree with TRBD2. This CDR3 comprises 14 residues. Trimming cost V 5 bases and J 4 bases; bases outside gene matches: 9. Germline lookup yields CDR1 DFQATT and CDR2 SNEGSKA (reference sequence). For the CDR3, the DNA is TGCAGTGCTCGGGGGGGGCCGGTCGGAGAGACCCAGTACTTC. It is translated as CSARGGPVGETQYF.

The chain employs TRBV5-1 and TRBJ2-3, with D perhaps TRBD2 (5 bases). The germline V and J ends were trimmed by 2 bases and 5 bases, with 9 bases remaining between them. The CDR3 extends over 13 amino acids. Germline V lookup: CDR1 SGHRS, CDR2 YFSETQ. The CDR3, as DNA: TGCGCCAGCAGCTTCCCAGGAGGAGATACGCAGTATTTT. Translated: CASSFPGGDTQYF.

This clonotype turned up a few times. The chain employs TRBV7-2 and TRBJ2-7, with 12 bases aligning to TRBD2. The CDR3 loop spans 13 amino acids. The germline V gene encodes CDR1 SGHTA and CDR2 FQGNSA. The ends lost 5 bases at V and 6 bases at J; junction bases unmatched: 2. CDR3 sequence reads: CASSRGLAGEQYF. The CDR3 nucleotides are TGTGCCAGCAGCAGGGGACTAGCGGGCGAGCAGTACTTC. Variable domain in full (rest from reference TRBV7-2 and TRBJ2-7): GAGVSQSPSNKVTEKGKDVELRCDPISGHTALYWYRQSLGQGLEFLIYFQGNSAPDKSGLPSDRFSAERTGGSVSTLTIQRTQQEDSAVYLCASSRGLAGEQYFGPGTRLTVT.

The rearrangement joins TRBV7-6 to TRBJ1-1; D remains ambiguous. CDR1 and CDR2 (germline): SGHVS, FNYEAQ. This CDR3 has 17 residues. With 2 bases removed from V and 0 bases from J, the gap between germline ends came to 16 bases. The CDR3 loop is CASSLLTTSLLNTEAFF. The CDR3, as DNA: TGTGCCAGCAGCTTACTGACGACTTCCTTATTGAACACTGAAGCTTTCTTT.

The chain recombines TRBV4-3 with TRBJ2-1; perhaps TRBD2 as D (5 bases). V gave up 0 bases and J gave up 15 bases, with 12 bases separating them. This CDR3 contains 12 residues. Germline V gene sequence: CDR1 LGHNA, CDR2 YSLEER. This chain's CDR3 is CASSQDTGKRFF. DNA of the CDR3: TGCGCCAGCAGCCAAGACACGGGGAAAAGGTTCTTC.

This clonotype came up a few times. The chain carries TRBV11-3 and TRBJ2-1, with TRBD1 identical over 11 bases. Unmatched junction bases numbered 10, after V lost 5 bases and J lost 7 bases. CDR1 SGHNT and CDR2 YENEEA come from the germline V gene. The CDR3 is made up of 16 amino acids. CDR3 protein: CASSLYGQGAPNEQFF. In nucleotides, the CDR3 is TGTGCCAGCAGCCTATACGGACAGGGGGCCCCAAATGAGCAGTTCTTC. The full variable domain, completed using reference TRBV11-3 and TRBJ2-1, is EAGVVQSPRYKIIEKKQPVAFWCNPISGHNTLYWYLQNLGQGPELLIRYENEEAVDDSQLPKDRFSAERLKGVDSTLKIQPAELGDSAVYLCASSLYGQGAPNEQFFGPGTRLTVL.

This clonotype has more than one count but fewer than ten. This chain joins TRBV3-1 and TRBJ2-1; D may match TRBD1 or TRBD2 (5 bases each). This CDR3 comprises 15 residues. V was shortened by 1 base and J by 3 bases, with 10 bases between the two germline ends. Germline V gene sequence: CDR1 LGHDT, CDR2 YNNKEL (reference sequence). The CDR3 loop is CASSQGGSNYNEQFF. CDR3 nucleotide sequence: TGTGCCAGCAGCCAAGGGGGGTCCAACTACAATGAGCAGTTCTTC.

The chain has TRBV7-8 and TRBJ2-1, with D hard to call. This CDR3 comprises 15 residues. Germline V gives CDR1 SGHVS, CDR2 FQNEAQ. Trimming took 4 bases from V and 4 from J, leaving 14 bases between them. Written as DNA, the CDR3 is TGTGCCAGCAGCTCCGGGTCCGGTGGTTACAATGAGCAGTTCTTC. Translated, it gives CASSSGSGGYNEQFF.

There are a few counts of this clonotype. This chain joins TRBV19 and TRBJ2-7; tentative D call: TRBD2 (7 bases). Germline V lookup: CDR1 LNHDA, CDR2 SQIVND (reference sequence). The CDR3 covers 18 residues. Trimming took 6 bases from V and 3 from J, leaving 27 bases between them. CDR3 bases: TGTGCCAGTAGCCTCACAACGGGGGCGCGGGGGCCCAACTACGAGCAGTACTTC. It codes for CASSLTTGARGPNYEQYF.

The chain has TRBV12-5 and TRBJ2-2; unclear D gene. The CDR3 sequence is 14 residues long. Per the germline V gene, CDR1 is LGHNT and CDR2 is FRNRAP. The V end lost 6 bases, the J end lost 6 bases, and 14 bases lay between the germline ends. The CDR3 nucleotides are TGTGCTAGTGGAGACCTCAGAGGACCCGGGGAGCTGTTTTTT. This sequence encodes CASGDLRGPGELFF.

This clonotype has at least ten counts. V usage is TRBV12-3 or TRBV12-4 and J usage is TRBJ1-5; D is uncertain. The V end lost 3 bases, the J end lost 5 bases, and 5 bases lay between the germline ends. The CDR3 loop spans 12 amino acids. This CDR3 is CASSFIDQPQHF. In nucleotides, the CDR3 is TGTGCCAGCAGTTTTATTGATCAGCCCCAGCATTTT.

This clonotype has just a few counts. The V and J genes are TRBV7-6 and TRBJ2-2, with D possibly TRBD2 on 5 matching bases. V lost 5 bases and J lost 4, with 17 bases in between. This CDR3 region has 16 residues. Germline-derived CDR1 and CDR2 are SGHVS and FNYEAQ. The CDR3 DNA is TGTGCCAGCAGCGAAGGACTGACCGGCAGCACCGGGGAGCTGTTTTTT. Translated: CASSEGLTGSTGELFF.

This clonotype came up a few times. The CDR3 loop is CAISETAPLGAFF. CDR3 sequence (DNA): TGTGCCATCAGTGAGACGGCCCCTCTGGGGGCTTTCTTT. The chain carries TRBV10-3 and TRBJ1-1; no firm D call. Trimming took 2 bases from V and 11 from J, leaving 15 bases between them. The CDR3 is made up of 13 amino acids. Germline V CDR1 and CDR2: ENHRY, SYGVKD.

CDR3 loop: CASSPRGVYNEQFF. The CDR3, as DNA: TGTGCCAGCAGTCCCCGGGGCGTTTACAATGAGCAGTTCTTC. The rearrangement uses TRBV6-2 or TRBV6-3 and TRBJ2-1; tentatively, D is TRBD1 or TRBD2 (5 bases each). Trimming removed 5 bases from V and 4 bases from J, with 12 bases in between. CDR1 is MNHEY, CDR2 SVGEGT, per germline. The CDR3 runs 14 residues.

This clonotype was picked up many times. The chain has TRBV20-1 and TRBJ1-6; 7 positions match TRBD1. The germline V gene encodes CDR1 DFQATT and CDR2 SNEGSKA (reference sequence). CDR3 length: 13 amino acids. V dropped 5 bases and J dropped 7; count of bases not matched to a gene: 5. CDR3 sequence (DNA): TGCAGTGCTGGGACAGTAAGAAATTCACCCCTCCACTTT. This translates into CSAGTVRNSPLHF.

In its sample, this clonotype was seen many times. The rearrangement uses TRBV5-1 and TRBJ2-7; D not certain. The CDR3 is 14 amino acids. Germline CDR1 reads SGHRS; CDR2 reads YFSETQ. Trimming took 2 bases from V and 3 from J, leaving 12 bases between them. CDR3 protein: CASSLASGGYEQYF. The CDR3 bases are TGCGCCAGCAGCTTAGCTTCAGGCGGCTACGAGCAGTACTTC.

The chain employs TRBV3-1 and TRBJ2-3; D is unclear. Trimming removed 4 bases at V and 0 bases at J, with 11 bases between. The CDR3 covers 15 residues. Germline lookup yields CDR1 LGHDT and CDR2 YNNKEL (reference sequence). CDR3 nucleotide sequence: TGTGCCAGCAGCCCGGGCTATAGCAGCACAGATACGCAGTATTTT. Its translation: CASSPGYSSTDTQYF.

In this sample, this clonotype turned up a few times. J is TRBJ2-3 and V is TRBV28; D not resolved. Trimming stripped 5 bases from V and 2 bases from J, with 5 bases between. The CDR3 consists of 12 residues. Germline V gene lookup returns CDR1 MDHEN and CDR2 SYDVKM. CDR3 residues: CASSIVTDTQYF. In nucleotides, the CDR3 is TGTGCCAGCAGTATTGTCACAGATACGCAGTATTTT.